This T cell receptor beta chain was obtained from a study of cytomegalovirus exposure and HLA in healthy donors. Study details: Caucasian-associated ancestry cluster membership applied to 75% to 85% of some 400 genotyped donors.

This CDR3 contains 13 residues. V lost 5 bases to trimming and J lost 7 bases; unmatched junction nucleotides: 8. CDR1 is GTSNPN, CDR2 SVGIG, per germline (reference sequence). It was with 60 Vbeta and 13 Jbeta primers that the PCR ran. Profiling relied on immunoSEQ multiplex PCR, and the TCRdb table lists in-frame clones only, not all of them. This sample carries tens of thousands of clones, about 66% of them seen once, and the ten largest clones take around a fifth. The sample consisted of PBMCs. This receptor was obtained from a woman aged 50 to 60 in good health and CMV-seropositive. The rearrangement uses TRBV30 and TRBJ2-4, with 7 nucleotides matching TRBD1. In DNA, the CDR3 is TGTGCCTGGGCGGACAGGCGGCTGAACATTCAGTACTTC. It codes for CAWADRRLNIQYF.